Listed here is a single T cell receptor (beta chain). The antigen remains unidentified. The sample originates from a study of siplizumab effects on memory and regulatory T cells. The protocol was immunoSEQ multiplex PCR, while the TCRdb copy is restricted to in-frame clones and leaves out a portion. The sample has 50,000 to 75,000 clones, approximately 97% seen once; the top ten hold roughly 0.1%. Study observations and caveats: Some alloreactive sequences were traceable to unstimulated CD4+ memory cells, and siplizumab significantly reduced them. Siplizumab gave mappable alloreactive CD4+ clones an average Treg-derived fraction of about 70%, against around 30% in controls.

Germline V gene data show CDR1 as ENHRY and CDR2 as SYGVKD. This CDR3 comprises 14 residues. Trimming stripped 6 bases from V and 7 bases from J, with 19 bases between. The V gene is TRBV10-3, the J gene TRBJ2-7; D tentatively fits TRBD1 or TRBD2 (6 bases each). Sequencing was performed on naive CD8+ T cells sorted from blood. The origin of this receptor is a human donor in good health. The CDR3 bases are TGTGCCATCAGGATAGAAGGGGGGAGGTGGGAGCAGTACTTC. Residues: CAIRIEGGRWEQYF.